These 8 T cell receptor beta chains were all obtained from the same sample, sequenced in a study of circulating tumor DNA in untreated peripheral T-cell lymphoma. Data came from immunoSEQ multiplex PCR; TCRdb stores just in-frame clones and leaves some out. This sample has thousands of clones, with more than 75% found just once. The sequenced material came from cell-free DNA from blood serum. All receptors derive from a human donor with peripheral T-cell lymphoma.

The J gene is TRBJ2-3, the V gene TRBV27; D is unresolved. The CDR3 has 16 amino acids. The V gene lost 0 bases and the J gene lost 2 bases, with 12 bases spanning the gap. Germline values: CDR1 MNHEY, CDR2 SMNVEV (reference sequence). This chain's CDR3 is CASSLSRKGITDTQYF. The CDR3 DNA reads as TGTGCCAGCAGTTTATCGAGAAAAGGAATCACAGATACGCAGTATTTT.

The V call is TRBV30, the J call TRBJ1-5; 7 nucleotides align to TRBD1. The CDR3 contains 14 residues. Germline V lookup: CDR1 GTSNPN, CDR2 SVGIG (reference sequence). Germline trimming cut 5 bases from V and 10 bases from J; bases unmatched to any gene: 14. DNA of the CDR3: TGTGCCTGGGCCGGACAGGCAGCAGGATTTCCCCAGCATTTT. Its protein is CAWAGQAAGFPQHF.

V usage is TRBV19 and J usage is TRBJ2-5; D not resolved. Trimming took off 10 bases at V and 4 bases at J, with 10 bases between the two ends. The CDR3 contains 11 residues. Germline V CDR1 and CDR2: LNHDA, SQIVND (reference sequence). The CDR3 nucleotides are TGTGCCACCTCACTGGGAGAGACCCAGTACTTC. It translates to CATSLGETQYF.

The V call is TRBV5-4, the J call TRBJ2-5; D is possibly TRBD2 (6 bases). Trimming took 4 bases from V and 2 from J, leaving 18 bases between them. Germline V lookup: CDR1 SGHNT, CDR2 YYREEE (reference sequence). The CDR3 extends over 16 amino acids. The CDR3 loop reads CASSAGLRRVQETQYF. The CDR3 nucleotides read TGTGCCAGCAGCGCGGGGCTCCGCAGAGTTCAAGAGACCCAGTACTTC.

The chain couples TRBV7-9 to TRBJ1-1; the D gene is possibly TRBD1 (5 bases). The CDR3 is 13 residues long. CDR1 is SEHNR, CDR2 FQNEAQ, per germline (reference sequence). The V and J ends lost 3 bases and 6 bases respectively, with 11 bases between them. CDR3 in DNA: TGTGCCAGCAGCTTCGGGGGTCCCGCTGAAGCTTTCTTT. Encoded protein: CASSFGGPAEAFF.

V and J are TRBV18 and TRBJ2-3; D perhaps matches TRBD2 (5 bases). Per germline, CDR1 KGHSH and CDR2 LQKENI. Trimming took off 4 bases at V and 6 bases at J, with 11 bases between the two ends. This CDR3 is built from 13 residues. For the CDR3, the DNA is TGTGCCAGCTCACGGGCGGGCAAGGATACGCAGTATTTT. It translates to CASSRAGKDTQYF. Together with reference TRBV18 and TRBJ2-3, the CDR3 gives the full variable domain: NAGVMQNPRHLVRRRGQEARLRCSPMKGHSHVYWYRQLPEEGLKFMVYLQKENIIDESGMPKERFSAEFPKEGPSILRIQQVVRGDSAAYFCASSRAGKDTQYFGPGTRLTVL.

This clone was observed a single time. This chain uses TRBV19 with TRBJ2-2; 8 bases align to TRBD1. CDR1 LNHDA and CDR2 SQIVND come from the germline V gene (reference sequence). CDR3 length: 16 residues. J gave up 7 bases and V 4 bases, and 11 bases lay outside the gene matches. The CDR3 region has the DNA TGTGCCAGTAGTAGTATCCGGACAGGGACGAACGGGGAGCTGTTTTTT. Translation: CASSSIRTGTNGELFF.

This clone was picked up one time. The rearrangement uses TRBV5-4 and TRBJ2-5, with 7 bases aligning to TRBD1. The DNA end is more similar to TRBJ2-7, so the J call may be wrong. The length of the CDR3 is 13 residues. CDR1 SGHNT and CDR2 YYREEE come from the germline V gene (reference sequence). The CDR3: CASSDGQAYEQYF. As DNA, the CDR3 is TGTGCCAGCAGCGACGGACAGGCCTACGAGCAGTACTTC.